These 20 T cell receptor beta chains originate from one sample sequenced in a study of blood T cell repertoires in COVID-19. TCRdb's copy holds only in-frame clones and misses some; the assay was immunoSEQ multiplex PCR. This table has 450,000 to 500,000 clones, roughly 88% appearing once. The sample was peripheral blood. The receptors here all came from a human donor in a cohort sampled during active COVID-19.

The chain links TRBV4-2 to TRBJ2-1; 14 positions match TRBD2. The V and J ends lost 0 bases and 8 bases, in that order; junction bases with no gene match: 6. The length of the CDR3 is 17 residues. Germline loops: CDR1 LGHNA, CDR2 YNFKEQ. This CDR3 is CASSQETTSGGGDEQFF. CDR3 nucleotide sequence: TGTGCCAGCAGCCAAGAGACGACTAGCGGGGGGGGAGATGAGCAGTTCTTC.

The chain is built from TRBV30 and TRBJ1-1, with a weak D call TRBD1 (6 bases). The ends were cut back, 3 bases at V and 1 base at J, with 12 bases in the middle. This CDR3 spans 14 amino acids. The germline V gene has CDR1 GTSNPN and CDR2 SVGIG (reference sequence). The CDR3 nucleotides are TGTGCCTGGAGGGGCAGGGGCTGGAACACTGAAGCTTTCTTT. Translating it yields CAWRGRGWNTEAFF.

The chain has TRBV7-2 and TRBJ1-1; 7 nucleotides agree with TRBD1. In germline, CDR1 is SGHTA, CDR2 FQGNSA. The CDR3 extends over 15 amino acids. V shed 0 bases, J shed 9 bases, and the junction held 10 bases outside the gene matches. The CDR3: CASSLAPGTALQAFF. CDR3 coding DNA: TGTGCCAGCAGCTTAGCACCTGGGACAGCTCTACAAGCTTTCTTT.

The chain carries TRBV2 and TRBJ2-7; D is possibly TRBD1 (5 bases). Germline assignment: CDR1 SNHLY and CDR2 FYNNEI. This CDR3 region has 15 residues. Trimming stripped 6 bases from V and 0 bases from J, with 15 bases between. DNA for the CDR3: TGTGCCAGCAGCGTGGGGCAAGGGGCCTCCTACGAGCAGTACTTC. Its protein is CASSVGQGASYEQYF.

J is TRBJ2-1 and V is TRBV19, with TRBD2 matching over 8 bases. The CDR3 contains 16 residues. From germline, CDR1 is LNHDA and CDR2 SQIVND (reference sequence). Trimming removed 8 bases from V and 15 bases from J; junction bases left unmatched: 24. The CDR3 loop is CASQPGGRLRYSEMFF. CDR3 coding DNA: TGTGCCAGTCAACCGGGCGGGAGGTTGAGGTATTCGGAAATGTTCTTC.

With regard to this clone: The same CDR3 is also encoded by other DNA sequences in this sample. The chain joins TRBV5-1 to TRBJ1-1, with 9 nucleotides matching TRBD1. Germline V lookup: CDR1 SGHRS, CDR2 YFSETQ. This CDR3 comprises 13 residues. Unmatched junction bases numbered 2, after V lost 4 bases and J lost 4 bases. CDR3 residues: CASSLQGATEAFF. DNA of the CDR3: TGCGCCAGCAGCCTACAGGGGGCCACTGAAGCTTTCTTT.

This sequence joins TRBV13 and TRBJ2-7; 9 nucleotides line up with TRBD2. CDR3 size: 17 residues. After removal of 3 bases from V and 2 bases from J, the junction contained 11 bases not matched to a gene. The germline V gene has CDR1 PRHDT and CDR2 FYEKMQ (reference sequence). CDR3 in amino acids: CASSFEQTSGSTYEQYF. The CDR3 DNA is TGTGCCAGCAGCTTTGAACAGACTAGCGGATCGACCTACGAGCAGTACTTC.

This clone was detected once. V usage is TRBV2 and J usage is TRBJ1-2; 9 bases are shared with TRBD1. V dropped 3 bases and J dropped 7; count of bases not matched to a gene: 9. In germline, CDR1 is SNHLY, CDR2 FYNNEI. CDR3 length: 15 residues. Written as DNA, the CDR3 is TGTGCCAGCAGTGAGTTAGGACAGGGGCTGTTTGGCTACACCTTC. It specifies CASSELGQGLFGYTF.

This sequence joins TRBV7-9 and TRBJ2-1, with D possibly TRBD2 on 6 matching bases. In germline, CDR1 is SEHNR, CDR2 FQNEAQ (reference sequence). This CDR3 spans 16 amino acids. V was shortened by 9 bases and J by 3 bases, with 21 bases between the two germline ends. In nucleotides, the CDR3 is TGTGCCAGTACCCCTCCGGGACTGGCGGTCTACAATGAGCAGTTCTTC. Its translation: CASTPPGLAVYNEQFF.

The gene calls are TRBV5-8 and TRBJ2-7; D might be TRBD2 (7 bases). Trimming left V 4 bases short and J 2 bases short, with 19 bases between. The CDR3 length is 16 residues. The germline V gene encodes CDR1 SGHTS and CDR2 YDEGEE. CDR3 nucleotide sequence: TGTGCCAGCAGCGTTTCCCTGGGGGGGGCACCCTACGAGCAGTACTTC. It codes for CASSVSLGGAPYEQYF.

The genes are TRBV27 and TRBJ2-5, with 8 positions matching TRBD2. The V gene end was trimmed by 5 bases and the J gene end by 4 bases; junction bases not matched to a gene: 21. Germline V gives CDR1 MNHEY, CDR2 SMNVEV (reference sequence). The CDR3 contains 19 residues. The CDR3 sequence is CASSPLMVAGILRGETQYF. CDR3 bases: TGTGCCAGCAGTCCCCTCATGGTAGCGGGAATCCTAAGGGGAGAGACCCAGTACTTC.

The V and J genes are TRBV9 and TRBJ1-2; no clear D gene. The germline gives CDR1 SGDLS, CDR2 YYNGEE. V was trimmed by 2 bases and J by 0 bases, leaving 5 bases between them. This CDR3 has 13 residues. The CDR3 DNA sequence: TGTGCCAGCAGCGTCACATCTAACTATGGCTACACCTTC. As protein: CASSVTSNYGYTF. Looking up the rest from reference TRBV9 and TRBJ1-2 gives the full variable domain: DSGVTQTPKHLITATGQRVTLRCSPRSGDLSVYWYQQSLDQGLQFLIQYYNGEERAKGNILERFSAQQFPDLHSELNLSSLELGDSALYFCASSVTSNYGYTFGSGTRLTVV.

This clone has just one count. The chain employs TRBV10-1 and TRBJ1-1, with a tentative D call TRBD1 (5 bases). The CDR3 loop spans 12 amino acids. CDR1 and CDR2 from the germline V gene are WNHNN and SYGVQD (reference sequence). Trimming removed 0 bases at V and 11 bases at J, with 10 bases between. The CDR3 coding sequence is TGCGCCAGCAGTGAGTCCAGGGTGAGTGCTTTCTTT. Its protein is CASSESRVSAFF.

The chain recombines TRBV3-1 (or the pseudogene TRBV3-2) with TRBJ2-1; D perhaps matches TRBD1 (6 bases). The germline gives CDR1 LGHDT, CDR2 YNNKEL (reference sequence). The V end was cut by 4 bases, the J end by 6 bases, with 10 bases between. The CDR3 has 13 residues. CDR3 in DNA: TGTGCCAGCAGCCTTGGACAGTCCAATGAGCAGTTCTTC. Encoded protein: CASSLGQSNEQFF.

This clone was recorded only once. The chain recombines TRBV27 with TRBJ2-7; D might be TRBD2 (6 bases). Germline loops: CDR1 MNHEY, CDR2 SMNVEV (reference sequence). Between the trimmed V and J ends, which lost 5 bases and 1 base, there was a span of 15 bases. This CDR3 has 15 residues. The CDR3 coding sequence is TGTGCCAGCAGTCCGGGGCTAGCGCAGTCCTACGAGCAGTACTTC. This gives the protein CASSPGLAQSYEQYF.

CDR3 in amino acids: CASSLQGPSGANVLTF. The CDR3, as DNA: TGTGCCAGCAGTTTACAGGGCCCCTCTGGGGCCAACGTCCTGACTTTC. The chain carries TRBV28 and TRBJ2-6, with D perhaps matching TRBD1 (5 bases). Germline V CDR1 and CDR2: MDHEN, SYDVKM. Trimming shortened V by 2 bases and J by 0 bases, and 8 bases separated the two germline ends. This CDR3 comprises 16 residues.

The V gene is TRBV7-9, the J gene TRBJ1-1; D might be TRBD1 (5 bases). The CDR3 consists of 15 residues. Trimming shortened V by 1 base and J by 1 base, and 10 bases separated the two germline ends. Per the germline V gene, CDR1 is SEHNR and CDR2 is FQNEAQ (reference sequence). The CDR3 loop reads CASSLGGEGNTEAFF. In nucleotides, the CDR3 is TGTGCCAGCAGCTTAGGAGGGGAGGGGAACACTGAAGCTTTCTTT.

This clone was seen repeatedly, ten times or more. V gene TRBV7-2 combines with J gene TRBJ2-1, with D possibly being TRBD1 (5 bases). There are 11 residues in the CDR3. V was pared by 4 bases and J by 9 bases, with 7 bases between. The V gene's germline CDR1 is SGHTA and CDR2 FQGNSA. The CDR3: CASSSQVEQFF. The CDR3 DNA follows: TGTGCCAGCAGCTCACAGGTTGAGCAGTTCTTC.

The rearrangement links TRBV18 to TRBJ2-7; 9 nucleotides match TRBD2. This CDR3 has 16 amino acids. Germline CDR1 reads KGHSH; CDR2 reads LQKENI. V was pared by 2 bases and J by 5 bases, with 10 bases of the junction left unmatched. The CDR3 loop is CASSPSRGRADHEQYF. Written as DNA, the CDR3 is TGTGCCAGCTCACCATCTCGCGGGAGGGCCGATCACGAGCAGTACTTC.

The chain couples TRBV6-6 to TRBJ1-1; 7 bases map to TRBD1. Per germline, CDR1 MNHNY and CDR2 SVGAGI (reference sequence). The CDR3 has 12 amino acids. V shed 6 bases and J 7 bases; nucleotides not matched to a gene: 5. The CDR3: CASSQGGGEAFF. Written as DNA, the CDR3 is TGTGCCAGCAGCCAGGGGGGAGGTGAAGCTTTCTTT.